The 22 T cell receptor beta chains reported below all come from one sample, sequenced in a study of blood T cell repertoires in COVID-19 (dated by TCRdb to 2018 to 2021). Receptor amplification or capture employed the immunoSEQ multiplex PCR assay. Sourced from immuneACCESS, this table was stored by TCRdb with only in-frame sequences that have V and J called. A share of the clones is absent; for the studies checked, an unresolved V gene accounts for under half, and the remainder has no known explanation. The sample contains some 390,000 clones, 70% to 90% of them found a single time. The ten most abundant clones make up roughly 2% of the sample. The sequenced sample was peripheral blood. Source of these receptors: a woman aged 60-70 years with COVID-19, enrolled during active disease.

The table lists this clone with a few counts. The chain combines TRBV19 with TRBJ2-7; 13 positions agree with TRBD2. This CDR3 is built from 17 residues. Unmatched junction bases numbered 10, after V lost 5 bases and J lost 3 bases. Germline CDR1 is LNHDA and CDR2 is SQIVND (reference sequence). This CDR3 reads CASSVLSGTSGDYEQYF. For the CDR3, the DNA is TGTGCCAGTAGTGTCCTCTCCGGGACTAGCGGGGACTACGAGCAGTACTTC.

V gene TRBV29-1 combines with J gene TRBJ1-1; D remains ambiguous. The V gene lost 3 bases and the J gene lost 3 bases, with 14 bases spanning the gap. Germline V gene sequence: CDR1 SQVTM, CDR2 ANQGSEA. The CDR3 length is 14 residues. CDR3 protein: CSVETQAWDTEAFF. In DNA, the CDR3 is TGCAGCGTTGAGACCCAGGCTTGGGACACTGAAGCTTTCTTT.

The chain recombines TRBV27 with TRBJ2-7, with 12 positions matching TRBD2. CDR3 length: 15 residues. Trimming removed 3 bases from V and 3 bases from J; junction bases left unmatched: 3. CDR1 is MNHEY and CDR2 is SMNVEV in the germline V gene (reference sequence). The CDR3 nucleotides read TGTGCCAGCAGTTTCGCTAGCGGGGGGGGCTACGAGCAGTACTTC. Translation gives CASSFASGGGYEQYF.

This sequence joins TRBV7-3 and TRBJ1-2; 7 bases agree with TRBD1. CDR1 and CDR2 (germline): SGHTA, FQGTGA. Trimming at V came to 5 bases and at J to 4 bases, leaving 7 bases not matched to a gene. This CDR3 region has 14 residues. DNA of the CDR3: TGTGCCAGCAGCAACACGGGACAGATCTATGGCTACACCTTC. Its translation: CASSNTGQIYGYTF.

This clone came up a few times. V gene TRBV18 combines with J gene TRBJ2-7; no clear D. The ends were cut back, 3 bases at V and 4 bases at J, with 10 bases in the middle. The CDR3 sequence is 13 residues long. Germline V gives CDR1 KGHSH, CDR2 LQKENI. The CDR3 region is CASSPLTSYEQYF. The CDR3 bases are TGTGCCAGCTCACCTCTCACCAGTTACGAGCAGTACTTC.

V and J are TRBV6-5 and TRBJ1-2; possible D gene TRBD1, 6 bases. V lost 0 bases, J lost 2 bases, and 10 bases lay in between. CDR1 and CDR2 (germline): MNHEY, SVGAGI. There are 15 residues in the CDR3. CDR3 bases: TGTGCCAGCAGTTACTCGAAGACAGGCAACTATGGCTACACCTTC. This translates into CASSYSKTGNYGYTF.

Comments on this clone: This specimen includes other DNA sequences encoding the same CDR3. The rearrangement joins TRBV5-4 to TRBJ1-3; D gene uncertain. The germline V gene encodes CDR1 SGHNT and CDR2 YYREEE (reference sequence). The CDR3 is 14 amino acids. V lost 0 bases and J 4 bases, leaving 8 bases between the germline ends. The chain's CDR3 is CASSLAGSGNTIYF. For the CDR3, the DNA is TGTGCCAGCAGCTTGGCTGGGAGCGGAAACACCATATATTTT.

This clone has more than one count but fewer than ten. In DNA form, the CDR3 reads TGTGCCAGCAGCTTGGGCGCCGGGACAGGGAGGACTGAAGCTTTCTTT. Translated: CASSLGAGTGRTEAFF. The chain links TRBV5-8 to TRBJ1-1; 9 bases fit TRBD1. With 0 bases clipped from V and 5 bases from J, the junction kept 8 bases outside the gene matches. The germline V gene encodes CDR1 SGHTS and CDR2 YDEGEE. The CDR3 covers 16 residues.

The chain is built from TRBV6-6 and TRBJ2-7; the match to TRBD1 covers 9 bases. Trimming cost V 2 bases and J 4 bases; bases outside gene matches: 6. Germline V gene data show CDR1 as MNHNY and CDR2 as SVGAGI (reference sequence). CDR3 size: 15 residues. CDR3 amino acids: CASSYVGTGPYEQYF. CDR3 sequence (DNA): TGTGCCAGCAGTTACGTGGGGACAGGGCCGTACGAGCAGTACTTC.

This rearrangement joins TRBV6-5 to TRBJ1-5, with 10 positions matching TRBD1. The germline V gene encodes CDR1 MNHEY and CDR2 SVGAGI. The CDR3 runs 14 residues. The V segment lost 4 bases and the J segment 4 bases; nucleotides outside the gene matches: 1. The CDR3 DNA follows: TGTGCCAGCAGTTGGACAGGGGGAAATCAGCCCCAGCATTTT. This sequence encodes CASSWTGGNQPQHF.

The chain combines TRBV15 with TRBJ1-1; a weak D match, TRBD1 (6 bases). Trimming shortened V by 2 bases and J by 4 bases, and 14 bases separated the two germline ends. The CDR3 totals 15 residues. CDR1 is LNHNV and CDR2 is YYDKDF in the germline V gene (reference sequence). CDR3 residues: CATSRQQGFGTEAFF. The DNA for the CDR3 is TGTGCCACCAGCAGACAGCAGGGGTTTGGCACTGAAGCTTTCTTT.

The chain links TRBV4-1 to TRBJ2-3, with TRBD2 identical over 7 bases. Germline loops: CDR1 MGHRA, CDR2 YSYEKL. The CDR3 extends over 15 amino acids. V was clipped by 2 bases and J by 4 bases; unmatched bases: 6. The CDR3 DNA sequence: TGCGCCAGCAGCCAATCCGGACTAGTTCCAGATACGCAGTATTTT. It translates to CASSQSGLVPDTQYF.

J is TRBJ2-5 and V is TRBV6-5; TRBD2 is a possible D gene (6 bases). Germline values: CDR1 MNHEY, CDR2 SVGAGI. Between the trimmed V and J ends, which lost 6 bases and 4 bases, there was a span of 18 bases. The CDR3 is made up of 15 amino acids. The DNA for the CDR3 is TGTGCCAGCAGGTCCGGGACTCGACCCAGAGAGACCCAGTACTTC. Its translation is CASRSGTRPRETQYF.

This sequence joins TRBV6-5 and TRBJ1-3; no definite D call. Germline V lookup: CDR1 MNHEY, CDR2 SVGAGI. V was cut by 4 bases and J by 4 bases, with 5 bases left in between. The CDR3 is 12 residues long. This chain's CDR3 is CASSSQGNTIYF. The CDR3 region has the DNA TGTGCCAGCAGTTCACAGGGAAACACCATATATTTT.

The V call is TRBV28, the J call TRBJ2-5; 9 bases map to TRBD1. V lost 5 bases and J lost 1; bases outside the gene matches: 8. Per germline, CDR1 MDHEN and CDR2 SYDVKM. The CDR3 runs to 16 residues. Here the CDR3 reads CASSILGQGSQETQYF. The CDR3 DNA is TGTGCCAGCAGTATACTTGGACAGGGGTCCCAAGAGACCCAGTACTTC.

The chain uses TRBV20-1 and TRBJ2-6, with TRBD2 matching over 13 bases. The CDR3 runs 17 residues. Per the germline V gene, CDR1 is DFQATT and CDR2 is SNEGSKA (reference sequence). The V segment lost 3 bases and the J segment 3 bases; nucleotides outside the gene matches: 5. The CDR3 sequence is CSASGTSGTYGANVLTF. Written as DNA, the CDR3 is TGCAGTGCTAGTGGGACTAGCGGGACGTATGGGGCCAACGTCCTGACTTTC.

This rearrangement joins TRBV19 to TRBJ1-6, with D maybe TRBD1 (6 bases). From germline, CDR1 is LNHDA and CDR2 SQIVND (reference sequence). This CDR3 is built from 14 residues. Trimming took off 4 bases at V and 6 bases at J, with 10 bases between the two ends. The CDR3 spells CASSTGQFNSPLHF. CDR3 in DNA: TGTGCCAGTAGTACAGGACAGTTTAATTCACCCCTCCACTTT.

The rearrangement uses TRBV10-3 and TRBJ1-1, with D unresolved. The ends were cut back, 2 bases at V and 1 base at J, with 8 bases in the middle. Germline assignment: CDR1 ENHRY and CDR2 SYGVKD. The length of the CDR3 is 14 residues. The CDR3 DNA reads as TGTGCCATCAGTGAGCCCGGTGGGAACACTGAAGCTTTCTTT. The encoded protein is CAISEPGGNTEAFF.

This clone was picked up a small number of times. The V and J genes are TRBV5-1 and TRBJ1-4; TRBD1 agrees at 7 bases. The CDR3 sequence is 15 residues long. Germline loops: CDR1 SGHRS, CDR2 YFSETQ. Losses at the gene ends were 3 bases for V and 10 bases for J; bases not matched to a gene: 12. CDR3 in amino acids: CASSSRTGYEGKLFF. The CDR3, as DNA: TGCGCCAGCAGCTCTCGGACAGGCTATGAGGGAAAACTGTTTTTT.

The chain uses TRBV5-1 and TRBJ2-1; 9 bases are a match to TRBD1. J lost 6 bases, V lost 2 bases, and 3 bases had no gene match. This CDR3 has 14 residues. CDR1 is SGHRS and CDR2 is YFSETQ in the germline V gene. Written as DNA, the CDR3 is TGCGCCAGCAGCTTTTGGGACAGGGCCAATGAGCAGTTCTTC. It codes for CASSFWDRANEQFF.

In this sample, this clone turned up many times. The chain joins TRBV7-8 to TRBJ2-2, with TRBD2 matching 7 bases. There are 17 residues in the CDR3. V lost 3 bases to trimming and J lost 1 base; unmatched junction nucleotides: 8. The germline V gene has CDR1 SGHVS and CDR2 FQNEAQ. CDR3 residues: CASSFMPGLQNTGELFF. The CDR3 region has the DNA TGTGCCAGCAGCTTTATGCCGGGACTACAGAACACCGGGGAGCTGTTTTTT.

The chain joins TRBV5-1 to TRBJ2-5, with 11 positions matching TRBD1. The CDR3 covers 17 residues. CDR1 is SGHRS, CDR2 YFSETQ, per germline. The ends lost 3 bases at V and 4 bases at J; junction bases unmatched: 11. The CDR3 here is CASSSRTGTGGLETQYF. The DNA for the CDR3 is TGCGCCAGCAGCTCGCGTACAGGGACAGGGGGTCTAGAGACCCAGTACTTC.